The T cell receptor (beta chain) under discussion was sequenced for a study of OX40 agonist ivuxolimab in advanced cancers. Libraries were prepared by immunoSEQ multiplex PCR; TCRdb keeps only in-frame clonotypes and omits some of them. The table lists about 20,000 clones, 70% to 90% of them singletons. Germline CDR1 reads SGDLS; CDR2 reads YYNGEE. V was clipped by 0 bases and J by 2 bases, with 8 bases between them. The CDR3 covers 14 residues. A note on this clone: As yet, its antigen is unknown.

Notes on the study in general: Expanded clones were, on average, more numerous in CD8+ T cells than in CD4+.

The receptor was isolated from an adult with an advanced solid tumor such as melanoma, head and neck, liver or kidney cancer. This chain joins TRBV9 and TRBJ1-2; no clear D. The material sequenced was CD4+ or CD8+ T cells sorted from blood, taken in a trial of the OX40 agonist ivuxolimab. The CDR3 region has the DNA TGTGCCAGCAGCGTAGGCGGGGAAAACTATGGCTACACCTTC. Translation: CASSVGGENYGYTF.